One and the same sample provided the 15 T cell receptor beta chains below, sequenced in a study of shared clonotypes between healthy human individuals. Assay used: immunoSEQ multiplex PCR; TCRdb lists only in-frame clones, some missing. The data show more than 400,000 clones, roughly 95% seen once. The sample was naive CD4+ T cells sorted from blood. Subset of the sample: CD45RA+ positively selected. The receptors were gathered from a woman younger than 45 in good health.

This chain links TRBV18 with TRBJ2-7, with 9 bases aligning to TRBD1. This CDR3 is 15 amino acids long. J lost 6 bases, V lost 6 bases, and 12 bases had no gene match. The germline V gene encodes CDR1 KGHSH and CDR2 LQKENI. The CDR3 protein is CASSLNRDRVAEQYF. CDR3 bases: TGTGCCAGCTCCCTCAACCGGGACAGGGTTGCCGAGCAGTACTTC.

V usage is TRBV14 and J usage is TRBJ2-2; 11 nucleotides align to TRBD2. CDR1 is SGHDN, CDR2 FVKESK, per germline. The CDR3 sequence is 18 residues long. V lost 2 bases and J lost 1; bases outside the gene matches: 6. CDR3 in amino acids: CASSQRTTSGGNTGELFF. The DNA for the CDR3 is TGTGCCAGCAGCCAACGTACCACTAGCGGGGGGAACACCGGGGAGCTGTTTTTT.

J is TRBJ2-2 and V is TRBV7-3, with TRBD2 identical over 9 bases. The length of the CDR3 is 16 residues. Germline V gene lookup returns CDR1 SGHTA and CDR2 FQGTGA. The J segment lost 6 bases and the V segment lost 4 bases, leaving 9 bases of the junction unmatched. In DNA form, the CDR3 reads TGTGCCAGCAGCTCATCAAGCGGGAGGTTTGCCGGGGAGCTGTTTTTT. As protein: CASSSSSGRFAGELFF.

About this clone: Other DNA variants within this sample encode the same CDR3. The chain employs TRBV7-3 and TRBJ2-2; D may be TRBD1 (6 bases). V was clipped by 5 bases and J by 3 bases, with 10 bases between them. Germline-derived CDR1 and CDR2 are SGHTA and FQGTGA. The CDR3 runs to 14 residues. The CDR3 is CASSLQGYTGELFF. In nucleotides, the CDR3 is TGTGCCAGCAGCCTCCAGGGGTACACCGGGGAGCTGTTTTTT. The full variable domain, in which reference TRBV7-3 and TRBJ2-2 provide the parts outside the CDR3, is GAGVSQTPSNKVTEKGKYVELRCDPISGHTALYWYRQSLGQGPEFLIYFQGTGAADDSGLPNDRFFAVRPEGSVSTLKIQRTERGDSAVYLCASSLQGYTGELFFGEGSRLTVL.

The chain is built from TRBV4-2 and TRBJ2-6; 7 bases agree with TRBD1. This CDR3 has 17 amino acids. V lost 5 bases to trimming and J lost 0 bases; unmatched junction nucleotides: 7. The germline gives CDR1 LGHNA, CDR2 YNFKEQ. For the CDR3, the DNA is TGTGCCAGCAGCACCTGGACAGGAGACTCTGGGGCCAACGTCCTGACTTTC. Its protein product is CASSTWTGDSGANVLTF.

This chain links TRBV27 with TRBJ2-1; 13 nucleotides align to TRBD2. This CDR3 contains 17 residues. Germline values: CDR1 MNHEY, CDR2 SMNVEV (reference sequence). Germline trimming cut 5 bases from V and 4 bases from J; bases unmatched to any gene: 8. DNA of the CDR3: TGTGCCAGCAGTCCCCGGACTAGCGGGAGCGGATACAATGAGCAGTTCTTC. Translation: CASSPRTSGSGYNEQFF.

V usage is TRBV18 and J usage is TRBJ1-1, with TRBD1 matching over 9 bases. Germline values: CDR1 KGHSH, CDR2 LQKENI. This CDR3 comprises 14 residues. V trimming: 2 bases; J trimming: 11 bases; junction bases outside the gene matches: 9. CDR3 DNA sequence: TGTGCCAGCTCACCAGGGACAGGGCCAAGGAAGGCTTTCTTT. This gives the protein CASSPGTGPRKAFF. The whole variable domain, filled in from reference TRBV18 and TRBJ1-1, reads NAGVMQNPRHLVRRRGQEARLRCSPMKGHSHVYWYRQLPEEGLKFMVYLQKENIIDESGMPKERFSAEFPKEGPSILRIQQVVRGDSAAYFCASSPGTGPRKAFFGQGTRLTVV.

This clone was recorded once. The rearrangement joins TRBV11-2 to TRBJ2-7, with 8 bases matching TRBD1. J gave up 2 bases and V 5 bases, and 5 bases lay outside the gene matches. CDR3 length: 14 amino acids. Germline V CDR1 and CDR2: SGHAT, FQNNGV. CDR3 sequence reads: CASSVGTGPYEQYF. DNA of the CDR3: TGTGCCAGCAGCGTAGGGACAGGTCCCTACGAGCAGTACTTC.

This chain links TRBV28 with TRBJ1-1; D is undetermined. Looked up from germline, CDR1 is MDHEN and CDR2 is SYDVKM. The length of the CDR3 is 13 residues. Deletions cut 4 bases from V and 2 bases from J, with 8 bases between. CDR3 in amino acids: CASSWAHNTEAFF. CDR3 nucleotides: TGTGCCAGCAGTTGGGCACACAACACTGAAGCTTTCTTT.

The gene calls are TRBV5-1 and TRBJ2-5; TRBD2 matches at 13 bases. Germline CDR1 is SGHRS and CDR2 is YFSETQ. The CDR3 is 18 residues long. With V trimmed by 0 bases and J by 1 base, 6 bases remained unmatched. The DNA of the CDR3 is TGCGCCAGCAGCTTGGATACTAGCGGGAGGGCGCCCCAAGAGACCCAGTACTTC. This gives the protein CASSLDTSGRAPQETQYF.

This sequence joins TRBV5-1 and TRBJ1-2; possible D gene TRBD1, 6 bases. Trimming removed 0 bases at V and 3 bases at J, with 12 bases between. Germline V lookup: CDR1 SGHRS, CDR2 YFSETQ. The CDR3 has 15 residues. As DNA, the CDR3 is TGCGCCAGCAGCTTGGGACGGCAGGGGTACTATGGCTACACCTTC. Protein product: CASSLGRQGYYGYTF.

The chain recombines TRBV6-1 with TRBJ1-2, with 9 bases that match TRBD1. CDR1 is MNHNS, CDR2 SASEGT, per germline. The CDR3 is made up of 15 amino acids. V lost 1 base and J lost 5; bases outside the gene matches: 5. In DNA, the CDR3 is TGTGCCAGCAGTGAAGACAGGGGGCAGGGGTATGGCTACACCTTC. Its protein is CASSEDRGQGYGYTF.

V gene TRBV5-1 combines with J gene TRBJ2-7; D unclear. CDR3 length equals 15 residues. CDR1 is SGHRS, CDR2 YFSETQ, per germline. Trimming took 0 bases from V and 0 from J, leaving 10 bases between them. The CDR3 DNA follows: TGCGCCAGCAGCTTGGGGACGGTGAGCTCCTACGAGCAGTACTTC. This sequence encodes CASSLGTVSSYEQYF.

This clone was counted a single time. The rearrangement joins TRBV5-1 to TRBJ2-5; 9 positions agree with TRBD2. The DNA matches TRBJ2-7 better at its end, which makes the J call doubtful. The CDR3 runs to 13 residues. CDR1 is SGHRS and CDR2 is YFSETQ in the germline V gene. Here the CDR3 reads CASSLVAGAEQYF. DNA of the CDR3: TGCGCCAGCAGCTTGGTAGCGGGGGCCGAGCAGTACTTC.

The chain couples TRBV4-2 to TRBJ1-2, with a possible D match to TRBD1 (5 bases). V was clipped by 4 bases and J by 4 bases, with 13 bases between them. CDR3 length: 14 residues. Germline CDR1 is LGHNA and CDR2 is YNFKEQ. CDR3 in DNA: TGTGCCAGCAGCCGACCGGGAGGGGCCTATGGCTACACCTTC. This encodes CASSRPGGAYGYTF.